A single sample is the source of the 32 T cell receptor beta chains below, sequenced in a study of CD8+ T cells in alopecia areata (dated by TCRdb to the late 2010s). What the time point label conveys for this sample: baseline before oral tofacitinib. Receptor amplification or capture employed the immunoSEQ multiplex PCR assay. To provide template for TCR sequencing, every sample had RNA extracted and reverse transcribed into cDNA. TCRdb stores this immuneACCESS table with in-frame sequences only. Part of the clones is absent; in the studies checked, under half of the shortfall reflects unresolved V genes, and no reason is known for the rest. Across this sample there are 150,000 to 200,000 clones, with around three fifths seen only once. Roughly 15% of the sample is held by the ten biggest clonotypes. Source: CD4+ T cells sorted from blood, taken at week 0. All receptors derive from a human donor with alopecia areata.

The V and J genes are TRBV4-2 and TRBJ2-7; D uncertain. CDR3 length: 15 amino acids. Germline CDR1 LGHNA, CDR2 YNFKEQ. The V gene lost 0 bases and the J gene lost 2 bases, with 11 bases spanning the gap. Written as DNA, the CDR3 is TGTGCCAGCAGCCAAGATCCCGGGCCAGCCTACGAGCAGTACTTC. This encodes CASSQDPGPAYEQYF.

V usage is TRBV2 and J usage is TRBJ2-1; 7 bases match TRBD1. The CDR3 runs 13 residues. Per germline, CDR1 SNHLY and CDR2 FYNNEI. V trimming: 5 bases; J trimming: 15 bases; junction bases outside the gene matches: 13. The CDR3 protein is CASSRQKTGLGFF. The CDR3 nucleotides are TGTGCCAGCAGTCGTCAGAAGACAGGGTTGGGGTTCTTC.

The chain links TRBV20-1 to TRBJ2-3; D gene ambiguous. CDR3 size: 11 residues. CDR1 is DFQATT and CDR2 is SNEGSKA in the germline V gene (reference sequence). V shed 7 bases and J shed 5 bases, with 10 bases lying between them. This CDR3 is CSGRRGDTQYF. CDR3 bases: TGCAGTGGCCGGCGTGGAGATACGCAGTATTTT.

For the CDR3, the DNA is TGCGCCAGCAGCTTGGGACAGTACGAGCAGTACTTC. It encodes CASSLGQYEQYF. The J gene is TRBJ2-7, the V gene TRBV5-1; tentative D call: TRBD1 (5 bases). Trimming removed 0 bases from V and 4 bases from J, with 5 bases in between. CDR1 and CDR2 (germline): SGHRS, YFSETQ. The CDR3 totals 12 residues.

The chain combines TRBV6-5 with TRBJ2-7; the D gene could be TRBD1 or TRBD2 (5 bases each). The V end lost 8 bases, the J end lost 4 bases, and 21 bases lay between the germline ends. Germline assignment: CDR1 MNHEY and CDR2 SVGAGI. CDR3 length: 15 residues. The CDR3 sequence is CASGRSWGTSYEQYF. CDR3 DNA sequence: TGTGCCAGCGGCCGAAGTTGGGGGACCTCTTACGAGCAGTACTTC.

This clone is categorized as medium-sized (0.01 to 0.1%). The chain joins TRBV19 to TRBJ1-3; perhaps TRBD1 as D (6 bases). The CDR3 has 12 residues. The germline gives CDR1 LNHDA, CDR2 SQIVND (reference sequence). The germline V and J ends were trimmed by 9 bases and 2 bases, with 8 bases remaining between them. The CDR3 DNA sequence: TGTGCCAGCCGGACAGCTGGAAACACCATATATTTT. The encoded protein is CASRTAGNTIYF.

The chain uses TRBV6-5 and TRBJ1-2; possibly TRBD1 for D (5 bases). Trimming removed 10 bases at V and 4 bases at J, with 19 bases between. The CDR3 runs to 14 residues. Germline loops: CDR1 MNHEY, CDR2 SVGAGI. DNA of the CDR3: TGTGCCACCCGCGGGGGGGTTCTAATCTATGGCTACACCTTC. This sequence encodes CATRGGVLIYGYTF.

V usage is TRBV19 and J usage is TRBJ2-6, with no clear D. The ends were cut back, 1 base at V and 4 bases at J, with 5 bases in the middle. This CDR3 is built from 14 residues. Germline-derived CDR1 and CDR2 are LNHDA and SQIVND (reference sequence). In nucleotides, the CDR3 is TGTGCCAGTAGTATAGGGTCCGGGGCCAACGTCCTGACTTTC. Translating gives CASSIGSGANVLTF. Together with reference TRBV19 and TRBJ2-6, the CDR3 gives the full variable domain: DGGITQSPKYLFRKEGQNVTLSCEQNLNHDAMYWYRQDPGQGLRLIYYSQIVNDFQKGDIAEGYSVSREKKESFPLTVTSAQKNPTAFYLCASSIGSGANVLTFGAGSRLTVL.

The sample holds one count of this clone. J is TRBJ2-5 and V is TRBV5-1; D remains unclear. In germline, CDR1 is SGHRS, CDR2 YFSETQ. The CDR3 is 15 residues long. V lost 1 base and J lost 1, with 11 bases in between. CDR3 sequence reads: CASSLSSRSQETQYF. CDR3 nucleotide sequence: TGCGCCAGCAGCTTGTCCTCGCGGAGCCAAGAGACCCAGTACTTC.

The rearrangement uses TRBV27 and TRBJ1-1, with 9 bases that match TRBD1. V was clipped by 2 bases and J by 10 bases; unmatched bases: 14. This CDR3 has 16 amino acids. Germline V gene sequence: CDR1 MNHEY, CDR2 SMNVEV (reference sequence). CDR3 DNA: TGTGCCAGCAGTTTAGAGGGGACAGGGCTTGGTTCTGGAGCTTTCTTT. Translating gives CASSLEGTGLGSGAFF.

V usage is TRBV9 and J usage is TRBJ1-2, with D hard to call. CDR1 SGDLS and CDR2 YYNGEE come from the germline V gene. The V and J ends lost 0 bases and 2 bases respectively, with 5 bases between them. This CDR3 region has 13 residues. The CDR3 DNA follows: TGTGCCAGCAGCGTAGGGGCCAACTATGGCTACACCTTC. Translating it yields CASSVGANYGYTF.

The chain carries TRBV7-2 and TRBJ2-7; D ambiguous. Trimming shortened V by 7 bases and J by 3 bases, and 10 bases separated the two germline ends. From germline, CDR1 is SGHTA and CDR2 FQGNSA. The CDR3 consists of 12 residues. The CDR3 is CASTLSVYEQYF. Here the CDR3 DNA reads TGTGCCAGCACCCTCTCAGTCTACGAGCAGTACTTC.

The chain joins TRBV30 to TRBJ2-6; D call uncertain. The CDR3 runs to 12 residues. Germline CDR1 is GTSNPN and CDR2 is SVGIG (reference sequence). V was pared by 5 bases and J by 2 bases, with 4 bases between. For the CDR3, the DNA is TGTGCCTGGCAGGCTGGGGCCAACGTCCTGACTTTC. It codes for CAWQAGANVLTF.

The chain uses TRBV2 and TRBJ2-1, with D hard to call. Looked up from germline, CDR1 is SNHLY and CDR2 is FYNNEI. The CDR3 is made up of 14 amino acids. V lost 2 bases, J lost 5 bases, and 10 bases lay in between. The CDR3 nucleotides read TGTGCCAGCAGTGAATGGATCAGAGACAATGAGCAGTTCTTC. Its translation: CASSEWIRDNEQFF. Full variable domain (missing parts from reference TRBV2 and TRBJ2-1): EPEVTQTPSHQVTQMGQEVILRCVPISNHLYFYWYRQILGQKVEFLVSFYNNEISEKSEIFDDQFSVERPDGSNFTLKIRSTKLEDSAMYFCASSEWIRDNEQFFGPGTRLTVL.

This chain joins TRBV29-1 and TRBJ1-1; D perhaps matches TRBD1 (5 bases). This CDR3 contains 14 residues. The germline V and J ends were trimmed by 0 bases and 4 bases, with 12 bases remaining between them. Germline V gene lookup returns CDR1 SQVTM and CDR2 ANQGSEA. The CDR3 spells CSVEDGRGFTEAFF. The CDR3 DNA reads as TGCAGCGTTGAAGATGGACGGGGCTTCACTGAAGCTTTCTTT.

This clone was observed a handful of times. The V and J genes are TRBV4-1 and TRBJ1-5; D unresolved. The germline gives CDR1 MGHRA, CDR2 YSYEKL. Trimming took 1 base from V and 1 from J, leaving 11 bases between them. CDR3 size: 16 residues. The CDR3 protein is CASSQGDLRSNQPQHF. The CDR3 DNA is TGCGCCAGCAGCCAAGGGGATTTGAGGAGCAATCAGCCCCAGCATTTT.

The chain carries TRBV7-2 and TRBJ1-1, with D hard to call. Trimming shortened V by 0 bases and J by 11 bases, and 10 bases separated the two germline ends. The CDR3 length is 12 residues. In germline, CDR1 is SGHTA, CDR2 FQGNSA. The CDR3 DNA reads as TGTGCCAGCAGCTTAGCGATCGGGTTGGCTTTCTTT. As protein: CASSLAIGLAFF.

This clone has a single count. The V gene is TRBV19, the J gene TRBJ1-2, with a weak D call TRBD1 (5 bases). This CDR3 comprises 13 residues. The germline gives CDR1 LNHDA, CDR2 SQIVND (reference sequence). Trimming cost V 6 bases and J 4 bases, with 12 bases left between them. The CDR3: CASSPGRTYGYTF. The DNA for the CDR3 is TGTGCCAGTAGCCCGGGACGGACCTATGGCTACACCTTC.

This clone turned up a few times. The rearrangement links TRBV29-1 to TRBJ2-3; D remains unclear. There are 12 residues in the CDR3. The ends were cut back, 6 bases at V and 9 bases at J, with 16 bases in the middle. Per the germline V gene, CDR1 is SQVTM and CDR2 is ANQGSEA. CDR3 in DNA: TGCAGCGTGGCCACATTCACTGGAACGCAGTATTTT. Translating gives CSVATFTGTQYF.

This clone has just a few counts. J is TRBJ2-6 and V is TRBV10-3, with no clear D. The CDR3 extends over 16 amino acids. V was pared by 4 bases and J by 2 bases, with 12 bases between. CDR1 and CDR2 from the germline V gene are ENHRY and SYGVKD. CDR3 coding DNA: TGTGCCATCAGTGTTGCAATGAATACTGGGGCCAACGTCCTGACTTTC. As protein: CAISVAMNTGANVLTF.

This clone was picked up a small number of times. The rearrangement uses TRBV29-1 and TRBJ2-1; D perhaps matches TRBD1 (5 bases). CDR3 length: 10 residues. Trimming shortened V by 6 bases and J by 8 bases, and 8 bases separated the two germline ends. CDR1 is SQVTM, CDR2 ANQGSEA, per germline. The CDR3 coding sequence is TGCAGCGTCCAGGGCTATGAGCAGTTCTTC. Its protein is CSVQGYEQFF.

The chain recombines TRBV25-1 with TRBJ2-1; 9 bases fit TRBD1. V lost 7 bases to trimming and J lost 8 bases; unmatched junction nucleotides: 9. Germline V gene data show CDR1 as MGHDK and CDR2 as SYGVNS. The CDR3 consists of 14 residues. The CDR3 sequence: CASIDRDRAHEQFF. The CDR3, as DNA: TGTGCCAGCATCGACCGGGACAGGGCACATGAGCAGTTCTTC.

In the case of this clone: Other DNA sequences of this sample code for an identical CDR3. V gene TRBV29-1 combines with J gene TRBJ1-2; 8 nucleotides align to TRBD1. CDR3 size: 10 residues. Trimming cost V 6 bases and J 6 bases; bases outside gene matches: 0. Germline V gives CDR1 SQVTM, CDR2 ANQGSEA. CDR3 protein: CSVQGDGYTF. CDR3 DNA sequence: TGCAGCGTACAGGGGGATGGCTACACCTTC.

This clone has more than one count but fewer than ten. This chain joins TRBV27 and TRBJ2-6; D is perhaps TRBD1 (6 bases). The CDR3 runs to 17 residues. Germline assignment: CDR1 MNHEY and CDR2 SMNVEV (reference sequence). V lost 4 bases to trimming and J lost 0 bases, with 13 bases between them. CDR3 loop: CASSWTALSSGANVLTF. The CDR3 region has the DNA TGTGCCAGCAGTTGGACAGCCTTGAGCTCTGGGGCCAACGTCCTGACTTTC.

This clone has just a few counts. V is TRBV20-1 and J is TRBJ2-5; no definite D call. Germline loops: CDR1 DFQATT, CDR2 SNEGSKA (reference sequence). There are 10 residues in the CDR3. The germline V and J ends were trimmed by 5 bases and 5 bases, with 6 bases remaining between them. The CDR3 region has the DNA TGCAGTGCTTGGCGGGAGACCCAGTACTTC. It codes for CSAWRETQYF.

The chain joins TRBV23-1 to TRBJ2-7, with a weak D call TRBD1 (5 bases). TRBV23-1 is sorted into the ORF group, with uncertain function. Trimming cost V 4 bases and J 0 bases, with 10 bases left between them. CDR3 length equals 14 residues. CDR3 region: CASSRRQSSYEQYF. CDR3 coding DNA: TGCGCCAGCAGTCGAAGACAGAGCTCCTACGAGCAGTACTTC.

The rearrangement links TRBV6-5 to TRBJ1-2, with D hard to call. Germline CDR1 and CDR2: MNHEY and SVGAGI. Trimming left V 0 bases short and J 13 bases short, with 18 bases between. The length of the CDR3 is 14 residues. CDR3 amino acids: CASSYSNDRWRTTF. The CDR3 nucleotides are TGTGCCAGCAGTTACTCGAATGATCGGTGGCGAACCACCTTC.

This clone was found a few times. Here the CDR3 reads CSAQPWGEQFF. The DNA for the CDR3 is TGCAGTGCCCAACCCTGGGGTGAGCAGTTCTTC. This rearrangement joins TRBV20-1 to TRBJ2-1, with no clear D. V lost 6 bases and J lost 9, with 12 bases in between. This CDR3 region has 11 residues. Germline values: CDR1 DFQATT, CDR2 SNEGSKA (reference sequence).

The chain has TRBV4-2 and TRBJ2-3, with D possibly matching TRBD1 (6 bases). The CDR3 length is 15 residues. Trimming cost V 0 bases and J 11 bases, with 18 bases left between them. CDR1 LGHNA and CDR2 YNFKEQ come from the germline V gene. The CDR3 protein is CASSQERANRAKQYF. The CDR3, as DNA: TGTGCCAGCAGCCAAGAACGCGCGAACAGGGCTAAGCAGTATTTT.

The chain joins TRBV29-1 to TRBJ2-2; TRBD2 matches at 8 bases. CDR1 is SQVTM, CDR2 ANQGSEA, per germline. The J segment lost 4 bases and the V segment lost 6 bases, leaving 4 bases of the junction unmatched. The CDR3 has 13 amino acids. The CDR3 DNA is TGCAGCGTCGGGACTAGATTCACCGGGGAGCTGTTTTTT. Encoded protein: CSVGTRFTGELFF.

This clone turned up a few times. The genes are TRBV15 and TRBJ2-1; 11 bases are shared with TRBD2. CDR3 length: 16 amino acids. The germline V gene has CDR1 LNHNV and CDR2 YYDKDF (reference sequence). J was trimmed by 7 bases and V by 3 bases; bases with no gene match: 8. The CDR3 protein is CATSSTSGGSANEQFF. CDR3 DNA: TGTGCCACCAGCAGTACTAGCGGGGGTAGTGCGAATGAGCAGTTCTTC.

The rearrangement links TRBV30 to TRBJ2-7; weak D call: TRBD1 (6 bases). Germline V gene data show CDR1 as GTSNPN and CDR2 as SVGIG (reference sequence). Trimming removed 3 bases at V and 7 bases at J, with 13 bases between. The CDR3 runs to 12 residues. The CDR3 region has the DNA TGTGCCTGGAGCGCACAGGGATTGGAGCAGTACTTC. Its translation: CAWSAQGLEQYF.